This T cell receptor (beta chain) was sequenced during a study of blood T cell repertoires in COVID-19 (dated by TCRdb to about 2020). As for the study more broadly: Samples covering the acute and convalescent phases of COVID-19 were provided by collaborators in the United States, Italy and Spain. The prospective study material was composed of cDNA or gDNA derived from T cells, B-cell-depleted T cells, or PBMCs. Subjects who had been exposed to COVID-19, were actively infected with it, or had recovered from it provided the deeply sampled blood TCRbeta repertoires that made up the dataset. A freely available public database, intended as a resource for researchers studying the immune response to SARS-CoV-2, is where the repertoires were released. Samples were obtained from the ongoing ImmuneRACE study (first 160 participants) and from 1,254 subjects provided by 6 global collaborators. Sample metadata almost always included a de-identified subject ID, COVID-19 status, age in years and sex. Where available, HLA class I and class II types were obtained from metadata supplied by the sample provider rather than from assay-based typing.

As for this clone: Its antigen is still unknown. Per-nucleotide qualities are absent, and no much larger clonotype sits a single base away.

General study outcomes and caveats: Clinical and demographic metadata were provided uncurated, with the amount varying by source and participant.

TCRbeta CDR3 regions were amplified from genomic DNA using the immunoSEQ Assay, a bias-controlled multiplex PCR. The authors' pipeline ran thus. The number of nucleated cells in each sample was estimated by amplification of reference gene primers within the assay. To quantify the absolute abundance of each unique TCRbeta CDR3 rearrangement, sequence reads were collapsed and filtered. Productive Simpson clonality was computed per sample as the square root of Simpson's diversity index over productive rearrangements. TCRdb re-hosts the immuneACCESS table, in-frame sequences only. Its copies lack some clones; in the studies checked, an unresolved V gene accounts for under half of them, and the cause for the rest is not known. V, J and clone size are taken as reported in that table, and D and trimming were inferred from the DNA itself. This sample is represented by 90,000 to 100,000 clones; roughly 79% of them were singletons. About 10% of the sample is held by the ten biggest clonotypes.

The collaborating institutions used their own protocols to collect whole blood in K2EDTA tubes. For TCRbeta analysis, collaborator samples were shipped as frozen whole blood, as isolated PBMCs, or as DNA extracted from either sample type. Reading from cysteine to phenylalanine, the CDR3 counts 13 amino acids. The read is trimmed to its CDR3 DNA, 39 bases read in frame from base 1. The trim is 3 bases for V and 5 bases for J, with a gap of 8 bases between the germline ends. Sequencing input: peripheral blood. The chain employs TRBV12-3 or TRBV12-4 and TRBJ1-5; the D gene remains uncertain. The sequence was collected from a man aged 65-85 years with acute or convalescent COVID-19. The CDR3 protein is CASSLAADQPQHF. The DNA reads TGTGCCAGCAGTTTGGCGGCGGATCAGCCCCAGCATTTT.